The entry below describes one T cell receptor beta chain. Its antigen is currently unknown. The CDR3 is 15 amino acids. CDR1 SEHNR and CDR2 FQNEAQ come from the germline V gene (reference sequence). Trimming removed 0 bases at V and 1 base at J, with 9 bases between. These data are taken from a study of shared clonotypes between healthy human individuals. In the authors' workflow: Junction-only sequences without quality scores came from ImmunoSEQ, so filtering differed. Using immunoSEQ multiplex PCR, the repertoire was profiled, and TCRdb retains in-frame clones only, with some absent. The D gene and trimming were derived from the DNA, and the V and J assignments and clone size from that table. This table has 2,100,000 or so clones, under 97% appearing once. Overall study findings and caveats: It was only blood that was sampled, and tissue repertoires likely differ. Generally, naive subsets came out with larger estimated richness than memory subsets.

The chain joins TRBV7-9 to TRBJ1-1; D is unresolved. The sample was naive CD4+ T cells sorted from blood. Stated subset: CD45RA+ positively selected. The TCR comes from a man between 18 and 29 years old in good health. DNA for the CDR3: TGTGCCAGCAGCTTAGCGAAGGGTTCGAACACTGAAGCTTTCTTT. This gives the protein CASSLAKGSNTEAFF.